One and the same sample provided the 18 T cell receptor beta chains below, sequenced in a study of blood T cell repertoires in COVID-19. Clones were read by immunoSEQ multiplex PCR, and TCRdb kept only the in-frame ones, dropping some. The sample records approximately 72,000 clones, nearly 90% being singletons. The specimen was peripheral blood. These receptors were taken from a man aged 55-75 years with acute or convalescent COVID-19.

The chain is built from TRBV18 and TRBJ1-2, with D possibly TRBD1 on 5 matching bases. The CDR3 totals 17 residues. Trimming cost V 3 bases and J 0 bases, with 17 bases left between them. CDR1 is KGHSH and CDR2 is LQKENI in the germline V gene. The CDR3 here is CASSPTTGILPNYGYTF. CDR3 in DNA: TGTGCCAGCTCACCGACCACAGGCATTTTGCCTAACTATGGCTACACCTTC.

V usage is TRBV5-1 and J usage is TRBJ2-4; a weak D match, TRBD2 (6 bases). Trimming took off 5 bases at V and 7 bases at J, with 19 bases between the two ends. Per germline, CDR1 SGHRS and CDR2 YFSETQ. CDR3 length: 15 amino acids. The CDR3 sequence is CASRSAPGGANIQYF. The DNA of the CDR3 is TGCGCCAGCAGGTCCGCCCCTGGCGGGGCGAACATTCAGTACTTC.

The chain has TRBV5-1 and TRBJ2-3, with 7 nucleotides matching TRBD1. CDR1 is SGHRS and CDR2 is YFSETQ in the germline V gene. The trim removed 3 bases at V and 2 bases at J, leaving 3 bases unmatched. The CDR3 runs to 14 residues. Written as DNA, the CDR3 is TGCGCCAGCAGCTGGGGGACAGCCACAGATACGCAGTATTTT. Protein: CASSWGTATDTQYF.

V gene TRBV4-1 combines with J gene TRBJ1-5, with D tentatively TRBD1 (6 bases). The CDR3 sequence is 15 residues long. From germline, CDR1 is MGHRA and CDR2 YSYEKL. V shed 4 bases and J shed 5 bases, with 15 bases lying between them. In DNA, the CDR3 is TGCGCCAGCAGCCCCGAACAGGGAGGGGATCAGCCCCAGCATTTT. Its translation is CASSPEQGGDQPQHF.

The CDR3 reads CASSGEHRGASYNEQFF. The CDR3 coding sequence is TGTGCCAGCAGCGGAGAGCACAGGGGTGCGTCCTACAATGAGCAGTTCTTC. This chain uses TRBV5-6 with TRBJ2-1; 7 positions agree with TRBD1. After removal of 4 bases from V and 1 base from J, the junction contained 11 bases not matched to a gene. Germline V lookup: CDR1 SGHDT, CDR2 YYEEEE. CDR3 size: 17 residues.

This sequence joins TRBV5-1 and TRBJ2-5; 10 bases are shared with TRBD2. CDR1 is SGHRS, CDR2 YFSETQ, per germline. The length of the CDR3 is 14 residues. Trimming removed 2 bases from V and 5 bases from J; junction bases left unmatched: 3. This CDR3 is CASSFGSGRETQYF. CDR3 DNA: TGCGCCAGCAGCTTCGGTAGCGGGAGGGAGACCCAGTACTTC. The full variable domain, in which reference TRBV5-1 and TRBJ2-5 provide the parts outside the CDR3, is KAGVTQTPRYLIKTRGQQVTLSCSPISGHRSVSWYQQTPGQGLQFLFEYFSETQRNKGNFPGRFSGRQFSNSRSEMNVSTLELGDSALYLCASSFGSGRETQYFGPGTRLLVL.

The chain recombines TRBV2 with TRBJ1-3, with unresolved D. Trimming left V 7 bases short and J 0 bases short, with 10 bases between. Germline V gives CDR1 SNHLY, CDR2 FYNNEI. This CDR3 is built from 14 residues. The CDR3 sequence is CASKRGSSGNTIYF. The DNA for the CDR3 is TGTGCCAGCAAGCGGGGTAGCTCTGGAAACACCATATATTTT.

This chain connects TRBV2 to TRBJ2-1; 7 positions match TRBD2. V trimming: 6 bases; J trimming: 4 bases; junction bases outside the gene matches: 6. This CDR3 spans 14 amino acids. Germline V lookup: CDR1 SNHLY, CDR2 FYNNEI. The CDR3 sequence: CASRFREGYNEQFF. The CDR3 coding sequence is TGTGCCAGCAGATTTAGGGAGGGATACAATGAGCAGTTCTTC.

The V gene is TRBV6-6, the J gene TRBJ1-2; TRBD1 agrees at 7 bases. Trimming took 5 bases from V and 0 from J; bases not matched to a gene: 15. This CDR3 spans 18 amino acids. Germline assignment: CDR1 MNHNY and CDR2 SVGAGI (reference sequence). The chain's CDR3 is CASSPTFRGQYPNYGYTF. The CDR3 DNA sequence: TGTGCCAGCAGTCCCACCTTCCGGGGACAGTATCCTAACTATGGCTACACCTTC.

The chain links TRBV7-2 to TRBJ1-2, with 7 bases lining up with TRBD1. CDR1 SGHTA and CDR2 FQGNSA come from the germline V gene. V gave up 6 bases and J gave up 2 bases; unmatched junction bases: 9. The CDR3 has 15 amino acids. CDR3 bases: TGTGCCAGCAGGATTACAGGGGCCGGGAACTATGGCTACACCTTC. Encoded protein: CASRITGAGNYGYTF.

This clone appeared once. CDR3 region: CASSLARGSGNTIYF. The CDR3, as DNA: TGCGCCAGCAGCTTGGCTCGGGGCTCTGGAAACACCATATATTTT. V gene TRBV5-1 combines with J gene TRBJ1-3; D is undetermined. CDR3 length: 15 residues. The ends were cut back, 0 bases at V and 0 bases at J, with 7 bases in the middle. CDR1 and CDR2 from the germline V gene are SGHRS and YFSETQ.

Worth noting for this clone: Germline and junction disagree at one end, which may indicate a read error. This chain connects TRBV2 to TRBJ2-4; 10 bases are a match to TRBD1. Germline lookup yields CDR1 SNHLY and CDR2 FYNNEI. This CDR3 contains 14 residues. The CDR3 sequence is CASRERAGQGDLLF. As DNA, the CDR3 is TGTGCCAGCAGGGAAAGGGCCGGACAGGGGGACCTACTCTTC.

The chain recombines TRBV7-2 with TRBJ2-1; 7 nucleotides align to TRBD2. V lost 0 bases, J lost 5 bases, and 1 base stayed unmatched. The CDR3 runs 14 residues. Germline CDR1 is SGHTA and CDR2 is FQGNSA. CDR3 DNA sequence: TGTGCCAGCAGCTTAGCCGGGGGGAACAATGAGCAGTTCTTC. Translated: CASSLAGGNNEQFF. The variable domain in full, with the rest retrieved from reference TRBV7-2 and TRBJ2-1, is GAGVSQSPSNKVTEKGKDVELRCDPISGHTALYWYRQSLGQGLEFLIYFQGNSAPDKSGLPSDRFSAERTGGSVSTLTIQRTQQEDSAVYLCASSLAGGNNEQFFGPGTRLTVL.

This clone was detected once. This chain joins TRBV6-9 and TRBJ2-1, with no clear D. Per germline, CDR1 MNHGY and CDR2 SVAAGI. The CDR3 has 15 amino acids. V lost 2 bases and J lost 0, with 8 bases in between. The CDR3 region is CASSYLVSSYNEQFF. The CDR3 DNA follows: TGTGCCAGCAGTTATCTGGTTAGCTCCTACAATGAGCAGTTCTTC.

The genes are TRBV15 and TRBJ2-1, with 13 bases matching TRBD2. Germline-derived CDR1 and CDR2 are LNHNV and YYDKDF (reference sequence). The CDR3 is made up of 16 amino acids. V trimming: 3 bases; J trimming: 2 bases; junction bases outside the gene matches: 1. CDR3 sequence reads: CATSRGLAGPYNEQFF. CDR3 DNA sequence: TGTGCCACCAGCAGGGGACTAGCGGGGCCCTACAATGAGCAGTTCTTC.

The chain employs TRBV7-9 and TRBJ2-1; tentative D call: TRBD2 (6 bases). The CDR3 covers 12 residues. Trimming took off 3 bases at V and 14 bases at J, with 14 bases between the two ends. Germline assignment: CDR1 SEHNR and CDR2 FQNEAQ (reference sequence). CDR3 DNA sequence: TGTGCCAGCAGCTTCGGAGGGAGGCAGGAGTTCTTC. Translating gives CASSFGGRQEFF.

V gene TRBV2 combines with J gene TRBJ2-1; 13 bases are a match to TRBD2. CDR3 size: 15 residues. The germline V gene has CDR1 SNHLY and CDR2 FYNNEI. V shed 6 bases, J shed 8 bases, and the junction held 7 bases outside the gene matches. CDR3: CASRLTSGGIYEQFF. For the CDR3, the DNA is TGTGCCAGCAGGCTGACTAGCGGGGGGATTTATGAGCAGTTCTTC.

The chain uses TRBV7-9 and TRBJ1-2, with 7 bases aligning to TRBD1. The CDR3 extends over 18 amino acids. V trimming: 5 bases; J trimming: 5 bases; junction bases outside the gene matches: 20. From germline, CDR1 is SEHNR and CDR2 FQNEAQ (reference sequence). This chain's CDR3 is CASSRMSAGGTFLYGYTF. The CDR3 DNA sequence: TGTGCCAGCAGCCGGATGTCGGCAGGGGGAACCTTCCTATATGGCTACACCTTC.